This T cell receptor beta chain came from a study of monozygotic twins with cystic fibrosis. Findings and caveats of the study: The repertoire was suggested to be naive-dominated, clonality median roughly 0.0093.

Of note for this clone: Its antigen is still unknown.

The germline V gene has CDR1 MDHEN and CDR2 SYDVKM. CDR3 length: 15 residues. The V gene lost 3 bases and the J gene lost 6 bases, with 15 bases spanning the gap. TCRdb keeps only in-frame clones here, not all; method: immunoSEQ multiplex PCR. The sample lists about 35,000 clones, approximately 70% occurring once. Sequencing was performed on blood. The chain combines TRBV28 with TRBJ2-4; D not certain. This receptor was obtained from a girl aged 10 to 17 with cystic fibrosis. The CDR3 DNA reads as TGTGCCAGCAGTTTGTTTGGCAGGAGTATAAACATTCAGTACTTC. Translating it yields CASSLFGRSINIQYF.